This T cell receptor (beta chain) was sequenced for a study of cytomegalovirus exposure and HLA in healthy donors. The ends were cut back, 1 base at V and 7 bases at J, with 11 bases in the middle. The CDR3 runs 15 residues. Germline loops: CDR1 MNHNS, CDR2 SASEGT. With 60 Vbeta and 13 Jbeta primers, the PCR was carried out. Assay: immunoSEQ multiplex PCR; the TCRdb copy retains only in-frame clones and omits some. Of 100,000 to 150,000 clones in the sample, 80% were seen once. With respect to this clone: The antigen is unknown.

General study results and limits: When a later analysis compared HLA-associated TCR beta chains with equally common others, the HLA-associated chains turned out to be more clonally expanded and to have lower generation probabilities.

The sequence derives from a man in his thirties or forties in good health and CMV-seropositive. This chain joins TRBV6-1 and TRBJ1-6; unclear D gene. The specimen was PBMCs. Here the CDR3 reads CASSEVIGSNSPLHF. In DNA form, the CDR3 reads TGTGCCAGCAGTGAAGTCATAGGGAGCAATTCACCCCTCCACTTT.